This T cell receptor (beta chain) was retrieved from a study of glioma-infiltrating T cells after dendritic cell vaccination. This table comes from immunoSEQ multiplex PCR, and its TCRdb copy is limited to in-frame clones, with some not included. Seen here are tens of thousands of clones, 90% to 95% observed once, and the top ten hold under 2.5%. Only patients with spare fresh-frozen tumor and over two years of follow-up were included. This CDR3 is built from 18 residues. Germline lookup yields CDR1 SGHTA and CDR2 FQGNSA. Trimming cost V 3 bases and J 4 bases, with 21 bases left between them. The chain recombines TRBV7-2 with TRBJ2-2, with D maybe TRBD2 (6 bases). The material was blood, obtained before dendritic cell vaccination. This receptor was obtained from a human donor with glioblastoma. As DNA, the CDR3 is TGTGCCAGCAGCTTTGGCCCGGGGCGGGGAAGGGGCACCGGGGAGCTGTTTTTT. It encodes CASSFGPGRGRGTGELFF.